This T cell receptor (beta chain) was recovered during a study of T cells expressing NK-cell markers. Study details: HCMV serostatus: most of the eight sequenced donors positive, one negative.

This CDR3 region has 15 residues. Germline V lookup: CDR1 MNHNS, CDR2 SASEGT. The authors made TCR beta cDNA libraries by 5'RACE template switching. This switching added a universal primer site and UMIs. TCRdb derives one entry per CDR3 protein from the 5' RACE reads, leaving out DNA. The specimen's table records roughly 380,000 distinct CDR3 sequences. In the case of this clonotype: Antigen unknown.

Whole-study findings and limits: Whether expanded NKG2C+ T cell clones were HCMV specific stayed uncertain. Of CD8+ T cells, about 1.0-7.5% belonged to dominant NKG2C+ clonotypes in 5 or 6 donors.

The chain is built from TRBV6-1 and TRBJ1-6. This TCR was sampled from a man aged 18-70 years in good health. The sequenced sample was blood T cells: a sorted CD56 or NKG2C T cell subset, CD4+ or CD8+ T cells, or bulk PBMC T cells (not recorded which). The CDR3 here is CASSGIGSNNSPLHF.